This TCR beta chain derives from a study of cytomegalovirus exposure and HLA in healthy donors (dated by TCRdb to the late 2010s). The study in broad terms: The roughly 650 repertoires of the first cohort and the approximately 110 validation repertoires were produced on the same platform, according to a later analysis. To predict cytomegalovirus infection status, the study brought together high-throughput TCR immunosequencing, statistical association of individual TCRs with disease status, and machine learning. The study aimed to test whether signatures of past pathogen exposure could be identified by cataloging public T cell receptors. In addition to the first cohort of 500 to 850 subjects, a separate validation cohort of some 120 different subjects was used. The research as a whole found: Three of the identified cytomegalovirus-associated TCR beta chains were confirmed in vitro to be specific for cytomegalovirus antigens. In both the original and validation cohorts, the classifier was reported to diagnose cytomegalovirus status with high specificity and sensitivity. Most TCR sequences were observed very rarely across donors, whereas some public TCRs were present in many individuals. A later analysis lacked HLA typing for the validation cohort, so it scored co-occurrence in that cohort across all 130 or so repertoires. A total of 164 TCR beta chains were listed by the study as associated with cytomegalovirus. In a later analysis, TCRs clustered in the first cohort were found to also tend to co-occur in the roughly 120 validation repertoires, with approximately 94% of cluster scores above 0. It was suggested by the authors that the approach could potentially be generalized to other disease states and immunological phenotypes.

Library generation was performed with the immunoSEQ multiplex PCR assay. The source study handled its data this way. A statistical classification framework was developed to diagnose cytomegalovirus status using the catalog of TCR beta chain sequences. TCRdb carries this immuneACCESS record with in-frame sequences only. Its versions omit some clonotypes, under half of them owing to an unresolved V gene in the studies checked, with the rest unexplained. Clonal size and the V and J genes are those of that table, whereas D and trimming came from the DNA. The sample table shows 120,000 to 150,000 clones, and around 86% are seen once. Clones ranked in the top ten supply 8.5% to 9.5% of the sample. Separate from the roughly 650-subject first cohort, the validation cohort of about 130 subjects was the group to which the donors belonged. About this clone: Its target antigen remains unknown. One base away there is no much larger clone; base qualities are not given.

Sequencing was performed on PBMCs. This receptor was taken from a young man in good health and CMV-seropositive.

The DNA is TGTGCCAGCAGTGAAACCTTTGGGGGCACCTACGAGCAGTACTTC. Its protein product is CASSETFGGTYEQYF. The sequence is built from TRBV2 and TRBJ2-7; TRBD1 is possibly the D segment (6 matching bases). Trimming at the junction amounts to 2 bases on V and 2 bases on J, and the germline ends lie 13 bases apart. For CDR1 and CDR2, the germline V gene lists SNHLY and FYNNEI. The CDR3 covers 15 residues, taking in both the cysteine and the phenylalanine. Of all the DNA, just the CDR3 is kept, 45 bases in frame from base 1.